The clone carrying this TCR beta chain appeared many times. The antigen remains undetermined. The source of the sample is a study of T-cell memory formation after mild COVID-19. The study, taken as a whole, reports: Memory cells collected pre-infection included some clones that later responded, suggesting cross-reactive memory joined.

TCRdb ran MiXCR on the 5' RACE reads and lists one entry per CDR3 protein. The sample has fewer than 30,000 distinct CDR3 sequences, 9.5% to 15% seen once; the top ten hold around 15%. Germline-derived CDR1 and CDR2 are LNHDA and SQIVND (reference sequence). The CDR3 sequence is 15 residues long. V gave up 10 bases and J gave up 3 bases, with 21 bases separating them. Material for sequencing was PBMCs or a T cell subset sorted from them (not recorded which). This receptor was taken from an adult woman who had mild COVID-19 (a few samples of this study predate the infection). Cell type and time point are not known. The J gene is TRBJ1-1, the V gene TRBV19, with a weak D call TRBD1 (5 bases). The CDR3 DNA reads TGTGCCACCAAAACCCTGGGGCAGTTTCACACTGAAGCTTTCTTT. It yields the protein CATKTLGQFHTEAFF. The full variable domain, with the rest looked up from reference TRBV19 and TRBJ1-1, is DGGITQSPKYLFRKEGQNVTLSCEQNLNHDAMYWYRQDPGQGLRLIYYSQIVNDFQKGDIAEGYSVSREKKESFPLTVTSAQKNPTAFYLCATKTLGQFHTEAFFGQGTRLTVV.